This T cell receptor beta chain appears in the sequencing data of a study of CXCR3-negative and CXCR3-positive naive CD8 T cells. Whole-study context: Each library gave roughly 1.5 +/- 0.3 million of 130 million to 150 million TRB reads. Study results and limitations: Both naive subsets, CXCR3-negative and CXCR3-positive, displayed similar TRBV-TRBJ usage, unlike memory cells. The majority of assays used fresh PBMCs, and CXCR3 expression partially decreased after cryopreservation. Memory CD8+ T cell repertoires were far less diverse than both naive subsets. Researchers report that CXCR3-positive naive cells carry more hydrophobic TRB CDR3s than CXCR3-negative naive cells.

Germline V gene data show CDR1 as LGHNA and CDR2 as YSLEER. The CDR3 covers 15 residues. Turning to this clonotype: What it recognizes is unknown.

The authors made the TRB cDNA libraries by 5' RACE using UMI labels. TCRdb reprocessed the 5' RACE reads and keeps a single row for each CDR3 protein, giving no DNA. Here the sample table reports over 70,000 distinct CDR3 sequences. Sequencing input: naive CXCR3+ CD8+ T cells from blood. The subset is: CD45RO-CCR7+CD27+CD95- naive CD8+ T cells expressing CXCR3 (TNR3+). This chain uses TRBV4-3 with TRBJ1-4; TCRdb gives TRBD1 as the D gene, but with no DNA this cannot be confirmed. The receptor's source is a human donor in good health. Some clones in this sample may be carry-over from other donors' samples. The CDR3 is CASSQGAGDRKKLFF.